These 18 T cell receptor beta chains share one sample of origin, sequenced in a study of response to subunit inactivated influenza vaccine. MiXCR, applied by TCRdb to the RT-PCR reads, yields one record per CDR3 protein. The sample has around 530,000 distinct CDR3 sequences; 10% to 15% are singletons. The specimen comprised PBMCs from blood, sampled on the day of vaccination. Receptors were obtained from a man in his forties or fifties who received an inactivated influenza vaccine.

Many counts were recorded for this clonotype. The chain links TRBV29-1 to TRBJ2-3; D might be TRBD2 (6 bases). Trimming took off 6 bases at V and 3 bases at J, with 22 bases between the two ends. The CDR3 is made up of 16 amino acids. Germline V gene sequence: CDR1 SQVTM, CDR2 ANQGSEA. The CDR3 region is CSVGGGSNLGTDTQYF. CDR3 DNA: TGCAGCGTGGGAGGAGGCTCGAACCTTGGGACAGATACGCAGTATTTT.

The chain couples TRBV5-1 to TRBJ2-2; possibly TRBD1 for D (5 bases). The CDR3 is 19 residues long. The germline gives CDR1 SGHRS, CDR2 YFSETQ. The ends were cut back, 4 bases at V and 0 bases at J, with 22 bases in the middle. The CDR3 protein is CASSLGYRWQGTNTGELFF. CDR3 DNA sequence: TGCGCCAGCAGCCTGGGGTACCGGTGGCAGGGTACGAACACCGGGGAGCTGTTTTTT. The full variable domain, rest sourced from reference TRBV5-1 and TRBJ2-2, is KAGVTQTPRYLIKTRGQQVTLSCSPISGHRSVSWYQQTPGQGLQFLFEYFSETQRNKGNFPGRFSGRQFSNSRSEMNVSTLELGDSALYLCASSLGYRWQGTNTGELFFGEGSRLTVL.

The gene calls are TRBV6-1 and TRBJ1-5; possible D gene TRBD1, 6 bases. The germline V and J ends were trimmed by 5 bases and 1 base, with 12 bases remaining between them. Germline V CDR1 and CDR2: MNHNS, SASEGT. The CDR3 loop spans 15 amino acids. The CDR3, as DNA: TGTGCCAGCAGTCCTAGGGGGGTCAGCAATCAGCCCCAGCATTTT. Translation gives CASSPRGVSNQPQHF.

This clonotype was seen at least ten times. The gene calls are TRBV11-2 and TRBJ2-3, with TRBD2 matching over 9 bases. This CDR3 spans 15 amino acids. Germline lookup yields CDR1 SGHAT and CDR2 FQNNGV. V shed 6 bases, J shed 3 bases, and the junction held 7 bases outside the gene matches. CDR3 nucleotides: TGTGCCAGCAGTAGGCGGGAGGGCCGGACAGATACGCAGTATTTT. Translation: CASSRREGRTDTQYF.

This clonotype was seen ten or more times. The J gene is TRBJ2-3, the V gene TRBV5-1; D call uncertain. Germline CDR1 SGHRS, CDR2 YFSETQ. V lost 5 bases and J 0 bases, leaving 10 bases between the germline ends. The CDR3 spans 14 residues. The CDR3 DNA sequence: TGCGCCAGCAGAACTCAGACTAGCACAGATACGCAGTATTTT. Translating gives CASRTQTSTDTQYF.

This clonotype appeared a few times. This chain uses TRBV19 with TRBJ2-1; D remains unclear. This CDR3 contains 11 residues. V lost 6 bases, J lost 6 bases, and 6 bases lay in between. Germline V CDR1 and CDR2: LNHDA, SQIVND (reference sequence). The CDR3 bases are TGTGCCAGTAGCACTCGCAATGAGCAGTTCTTC. Translated: CASSTRNEQFF.

The chain is built from TRBV9 and TRBJ2-2, with a possible D match to TRBD1 (6 bases). V gave up 0 bases and J gave up 6 bases, with 12 bases separating them. CDR1 and CDR2 (germline): SGDLS, YYNGEE. The CDR3 contains 15 residues. Here the CDR3 DNA reads TGTGCCAGCAGCGTAGTCCAGGGGTTCGCCGGGGAGCTGTTTTTT. As protein: CASSVVQGFAGELFF.

The chain employs TRBV6-5 and TRBJ2-1, with 7 bases that match TRBD1. V shed 0 bases, J shed 5 bases, and the junction held 7 bases outside the gene matches. Germline V gene sequence: CDR1 MNHEY, CDR2 SVGAGI. The CDR3 has 16 residues. CDR3 in DNA: TGTGCCAGCAGTTACTCCAAACAGGGGTTTAACAATGAGCAGTTCTTC. It encodes CASSYSKQGFNNEQFF.

This clonotype showed up just a few times. The CDR3 DNA reads TGCAGCGTTGATCGGGGTAGAAACACCATATATTTT. Its translation: CSVDRGRNTIYF. V and J are TRBV29-1 and TRBJ1-3; D not certain. The CDR3 has 12 amino acids. Trimming shortened V by 3 bases and J by 5 bases, and 8 bases separated the two germline ends. Germline V lookup: CDR1 SQVTM, CDR2 ANQGSEA. The whole variable domain, filled in from reference TRBV29-1 and TRBJ1-3, reads SAVISQKPSRDICQRGTSLTIQCQVDSQVTMMFWYRQQPGQSLTLIATANQGSEATYESGFVIDKFPISRPNLTFSTLTVSNMSPEDSSIYLCSVDRGRNTIYFGEGSWLTVV.

V is TRBV6-2 or TRBV6-3 and J is TRBJ1-2; D may be TRBD1 (5 bases). Germline V gives CDR1 MNHEY, CDR2 SVGEGT. The CDR3 is 15 residues long. The V end was cut by 2 bases, the J end by 4 bases, with 14 bases between. The CDR3 spells CASSYLDTAVYGYTF. The CDR3 DNA sequence: TGTGCCAGCAGTTACCTGGACACTGCGGTCTATGGCTACACCTTC.

This chain uses TRBV7-2 with TRBJ2-5; 7 nucleotides match TRBD2. CDR1 SGHTA and CDR2 FQGNSA come from the germline V gene. The CDR3 sequence is 15 residues long. V shed 5 bases, J shed 9 bases, and the junction held 15 bases outside the gene matches. CDR3 sequence (DNA): TGTGCCAGCAGCCGTGGGACTACGGCATTTGGGCCCCAGTACTTC. Its translation: CASSRGTTAFGPQYF.

V usage is TRBV10-3 and J usage is TRBJ2-5; D is possibly TRBD1 (6 bases). Germline V gene sequence: CDR1 ENHRY, CDR2 SYGVKD. V lost 4 bases and J 1 base, leaving 16 bases between the germline ends. This CDR3 has 16 amino acids. The CDR3, as DNA: TGTGCCATCAGTGGAAAAGGGGGTTTCGCCCAAGAGACCCAGTACTTC. This codes for CAISGKGGFAQETQYF.

The gene calls are TRBV7-2 and TRBJ2-5; D is ambiguous. The CDR3 is 11 residues long. V dropped 3 bases and J dropped 8 bases, with 7 bases sitting between them. Per germline, CDR1 SGHTA and CDR2 FQGNSA. CDR3 protein: CASSFINTQYF. CDR3 nucleotide sequence: TGTGCCAGCAGCTTCATTAATACCCAGTACTTC.

This clonotype occurred a few times. Here the CDR3 DNA reads TGCGCCAGCAGCCCGTCACTAGCGGGAGCCTTCTACGAGCAGTACTTC. It codes for CASSPSLAGAFYEQYF. The rearrangement joins TRBV4-3 to TRBJ2-7; 11 bases are a match to TRBD2. Germline V gene sequence: CDR1 LGHNA, CDR2 YSLEER. V was clipped by 4 bases and J by 3 bases; unmatched bases: 8. CDR3 length: 16 amino acids.

The gene calls are TRBV5-1 and TRBJ2-7; maybe TRBD2 (6 bases). Deletions cut 3 bases from V and 3 bases from J, with 13 bases between. The length of the CDR3 is 14 residues. CDR1 SGHRS and CDR2 YFSETQ come from the germline V gene. The CDR3 DNA reads TGCGCCAGCAGCTGGAGCGGGCAAGACTACGAGCAGTACTTC. Translation gives CASSWSGQDYEQYF.

This clonotype was counted once. The CDR3 loop reads CASSSTAGTGGIDEQFF. In DNA, the CDR3 is TGCGCCAGCAGTAGTACCGCCGGGACAGGGGGCATCGATGAGCAGTTCTTC. This sequence joins TRBV5-1 and TRBJ2-1; 12 nucleotides line up with TRBD1. The J segment lost 8 bases and the V segment lost 5 bases, leaving 14 bases of the junction unmatched. This CDR3 is built from 17 residues. Germline V gives CDR1 SGHRS, CDR2 YFSETQ.

This clonotype was observed a handful of times. The V call is TRBV18, the J call TRBJ1-5; D is possibly TRBD1 (5 bases). Trimming removed 3 bases from V and 0 bases from J, with 12 bases in between. Germline CDR1 reads KGHSH; CDR2 reads LQKENI. The CDR3 runs to 16 residues. In DNA form, the CDR3 reads TGTGCCAGCTCACCGCTCTATCAGGGTAGCAATCAGCCCCAGCATTTT. Translating it yields CASSPLYQGSNQPQHF.

This clonotype occurred a few times. The chain links TRBV5-1 to TRBJ2-6; D unresolved. Germline V gene data show CDR1 as SGHRS and CDR2 as YFSETQ. The CDR3 contains 14 residues. V lost 3 bases, J lost 1 base, and 5 bases lay in between. The CDR3 nucleotides are TGCGCCAGCAGCTACTTATCTGGGGCCAACGTCCTGACTTTC. Translation gives CASSYLSGANVLTF.